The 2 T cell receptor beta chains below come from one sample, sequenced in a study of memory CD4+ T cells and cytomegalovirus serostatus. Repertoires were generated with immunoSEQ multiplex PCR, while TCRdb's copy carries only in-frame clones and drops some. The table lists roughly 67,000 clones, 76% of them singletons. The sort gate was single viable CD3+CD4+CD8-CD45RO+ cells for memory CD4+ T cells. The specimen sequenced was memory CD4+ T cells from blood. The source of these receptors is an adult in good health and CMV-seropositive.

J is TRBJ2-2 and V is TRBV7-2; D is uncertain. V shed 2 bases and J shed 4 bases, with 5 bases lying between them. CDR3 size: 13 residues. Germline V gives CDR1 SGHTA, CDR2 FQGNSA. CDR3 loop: CASSLTATGELFF. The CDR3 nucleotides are TGTGCCAGCAGCTTAACCGCCACCGGGGAGCTGTTTTTT.

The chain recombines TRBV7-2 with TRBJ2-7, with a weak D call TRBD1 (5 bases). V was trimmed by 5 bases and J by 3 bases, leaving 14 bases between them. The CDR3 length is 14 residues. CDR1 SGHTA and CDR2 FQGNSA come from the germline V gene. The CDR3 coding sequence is TGTGCCAGCAGCATCGCAGGGCCCCTCTACGAGCAGTACTTC. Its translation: CASSIAGPLYEQYF.